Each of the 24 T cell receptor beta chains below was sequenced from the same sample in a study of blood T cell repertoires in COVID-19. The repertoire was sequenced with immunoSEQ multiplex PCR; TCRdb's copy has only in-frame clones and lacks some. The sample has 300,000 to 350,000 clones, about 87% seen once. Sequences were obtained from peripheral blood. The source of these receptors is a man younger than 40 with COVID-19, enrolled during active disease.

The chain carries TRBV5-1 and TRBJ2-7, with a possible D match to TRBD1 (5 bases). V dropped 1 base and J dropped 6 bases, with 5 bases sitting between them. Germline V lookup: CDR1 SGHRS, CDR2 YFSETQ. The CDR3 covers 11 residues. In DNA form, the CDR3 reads TGCGCCAGCAGCTTGCAGGGCGAGCAGTACTTC. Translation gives CASSLQGEQYF.

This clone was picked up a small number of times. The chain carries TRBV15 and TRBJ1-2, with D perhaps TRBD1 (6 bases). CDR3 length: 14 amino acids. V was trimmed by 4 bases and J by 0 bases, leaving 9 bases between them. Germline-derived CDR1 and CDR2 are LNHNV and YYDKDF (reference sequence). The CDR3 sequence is CATSTDRANYGYTF. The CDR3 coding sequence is TGTGCCACCAGCACGGACAGAGCTAACTATGGCTACACCTTC.

CDR3 protein: CASSLVGSGEQYF. As DNA, the CDR3 is TGTGCCAGCAGTTTAGTAGGGAGTGGTGAGCAGTACTTC. The chain couples TRBV12-3 or TRBV12-4 to TRBJ2-7, with D tentatively TRBD2 (5 bases). CDR3 length: 13 residues. Trimming left V 1 base short and J 7 bases short, with 11 bases between.

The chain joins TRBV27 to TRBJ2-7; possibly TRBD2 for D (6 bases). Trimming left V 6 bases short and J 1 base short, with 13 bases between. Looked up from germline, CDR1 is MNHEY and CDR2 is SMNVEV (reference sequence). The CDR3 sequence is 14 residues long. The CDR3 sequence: CASSRGGTSYEQYF. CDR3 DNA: TGTGCCAGCAGCCGTGGGGGGACTTCCTACGAGCAGTACTTC.

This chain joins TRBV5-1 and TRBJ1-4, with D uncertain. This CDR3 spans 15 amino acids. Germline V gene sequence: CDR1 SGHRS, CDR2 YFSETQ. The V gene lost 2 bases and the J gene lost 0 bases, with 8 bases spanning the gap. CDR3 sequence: CASSFFSATNEKLFF. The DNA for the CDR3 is TGCGCCAGCAGCTTTTTTTCGGCAACTAATGAAAAACTGTTTTTT.

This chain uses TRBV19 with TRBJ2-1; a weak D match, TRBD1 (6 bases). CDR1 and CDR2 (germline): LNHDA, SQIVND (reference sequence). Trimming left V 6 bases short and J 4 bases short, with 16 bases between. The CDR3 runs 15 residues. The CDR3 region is CASSRVGTLYNEQFF. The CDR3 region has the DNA TGTGCCAGTAGCCGGGTCGGGACACTATACAATGAGCAGTTCTTC. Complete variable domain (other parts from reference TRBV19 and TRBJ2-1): DGGITQSPKYLFRKEGQNVTLSCEQNLNHDAMYWYRQDPGQGLRLIYYSQIVNDFQKGDIAEGYSVSREKKESFPLTVTSAQKNPTAFYLCASSRVGTLYNEQFFGPGTRLTVL.

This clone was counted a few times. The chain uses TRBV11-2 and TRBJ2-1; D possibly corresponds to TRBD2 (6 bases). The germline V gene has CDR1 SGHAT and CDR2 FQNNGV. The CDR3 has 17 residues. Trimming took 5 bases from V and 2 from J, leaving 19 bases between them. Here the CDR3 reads CASSPGTLSFPYNEQFF. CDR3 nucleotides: TGTGCCAGCAGCCCAGGGACTTTGAGTTTCCCCTACAATGAGCAGTTCTTC.

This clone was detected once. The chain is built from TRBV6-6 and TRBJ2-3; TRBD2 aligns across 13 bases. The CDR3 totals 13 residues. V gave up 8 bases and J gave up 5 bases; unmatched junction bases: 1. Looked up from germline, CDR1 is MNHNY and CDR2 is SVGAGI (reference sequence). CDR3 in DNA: TGTGCCAGCCGACTAGCGGGAGGAGATACGCAGTATTTT. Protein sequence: CASRLAGGDTQYF.

The CDR3 region is CAWSSNSLSGELFF. The CDR3 coding sequence is TGTGCCTGGAGTAGTAATAGTCTTTCCGGGGAGCTGTTTTTT. V usage is TRBV30 and J usage is TRBJ2-2; D is unclear. Germline V gives CDR1 GTSNPN, CDR2 SVGIG (reference sequence). Between the trimmed V and J ends, which lost 2 bases and 6 bases, there was a span of 13 bases. This CDR3 is 14 amino acids long.

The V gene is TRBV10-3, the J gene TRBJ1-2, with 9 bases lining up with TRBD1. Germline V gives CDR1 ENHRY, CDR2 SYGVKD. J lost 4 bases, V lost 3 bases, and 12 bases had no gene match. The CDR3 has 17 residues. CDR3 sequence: CAISDKGLETGGYGYTF. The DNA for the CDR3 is TGTGCCATCAGTGATAAGGGCCTCGAGACAGGGGGCTATGGCTACACCTTC.

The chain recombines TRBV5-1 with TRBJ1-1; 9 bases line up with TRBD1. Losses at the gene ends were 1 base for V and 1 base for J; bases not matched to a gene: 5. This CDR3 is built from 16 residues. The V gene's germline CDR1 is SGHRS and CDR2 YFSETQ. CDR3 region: CASSLSGQGPNTEAFF. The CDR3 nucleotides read TGCGCCAGCAGCTTGTCGGGACAGGGACCGAACACTGAAGCTTTCTTT.

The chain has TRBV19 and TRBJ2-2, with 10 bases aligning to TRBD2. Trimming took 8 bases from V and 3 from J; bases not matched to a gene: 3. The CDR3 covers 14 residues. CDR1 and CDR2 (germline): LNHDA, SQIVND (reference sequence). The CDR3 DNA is TGTGCCAGTTCGAGCGGGAGGGACACCGGGGAGCTGTTTTTT. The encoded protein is CASSSGRDTGELFF.

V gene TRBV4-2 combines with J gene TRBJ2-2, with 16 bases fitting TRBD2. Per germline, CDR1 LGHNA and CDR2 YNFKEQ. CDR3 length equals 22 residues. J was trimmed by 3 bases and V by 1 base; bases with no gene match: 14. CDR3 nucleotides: TGTGCCAGCAGCCAAGGCACCCTCTTATTCGGGACTAGCGGGAGGGACACCGGGGAGCTGTTTTTT. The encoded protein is CASSQGTLLFGTSGRDTGELFF.

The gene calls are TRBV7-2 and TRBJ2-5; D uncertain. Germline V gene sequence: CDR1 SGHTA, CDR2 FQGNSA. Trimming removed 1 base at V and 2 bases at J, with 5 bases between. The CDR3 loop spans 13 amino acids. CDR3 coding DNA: TGTGCCAGCAGCTTAGAGACACAAGAGACCCAGTACTTC. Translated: CASSLETQETQYF. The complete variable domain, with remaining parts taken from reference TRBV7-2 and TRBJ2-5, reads GAGVSQSPSNKVTEKGKDVELRCDPISGHTALYWYRQSLGQGLEFLIYFQGNSAPDKSGLPSDRFSAERTGGSVSTLTIQRTQQEDSAVYLCASSLETQETQYFGPGTRLLVL.

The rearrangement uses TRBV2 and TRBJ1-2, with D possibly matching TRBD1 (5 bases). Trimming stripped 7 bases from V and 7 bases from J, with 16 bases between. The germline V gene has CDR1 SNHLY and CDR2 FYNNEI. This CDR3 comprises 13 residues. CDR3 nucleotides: TGTGCCAGCACCCCCGGGGGGGTTCCTGGCTACACCTTC. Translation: CASTPGGVPGYTF.

The chain's CDR3 is CSARDSDEQYF. DNA of the CDR3: TGCAGTGCTAGAGATAGCGACGAGCAGTACTTC. This chain links TRBV20-1 with TRBJ2-7, with a possible D match to TRBD2 (5 bases). Germline lookup yields CDR1 DFQATT and CDR2 SNEGSKA (reference sequence). The CDR3 loop spans 11 amino acids. V was pared by 0 bases and J by 5 bases, with 5 bases between.

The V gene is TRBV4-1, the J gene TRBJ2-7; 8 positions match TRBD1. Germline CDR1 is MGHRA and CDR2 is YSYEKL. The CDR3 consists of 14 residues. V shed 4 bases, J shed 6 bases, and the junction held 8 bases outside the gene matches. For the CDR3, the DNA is TGCGCCAGCAGCCCATCGGGACAGGAGATCGAGCAGTACTTC. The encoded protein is CASSPSGQEIEQYF.

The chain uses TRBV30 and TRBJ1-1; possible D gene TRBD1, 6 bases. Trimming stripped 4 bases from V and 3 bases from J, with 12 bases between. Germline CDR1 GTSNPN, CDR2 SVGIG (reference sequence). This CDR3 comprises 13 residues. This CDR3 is CAWTTGWDTEAFF. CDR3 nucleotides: TGTGCCTGGACAACAGGGTGGGACACTGAAGCTTTCTTT.

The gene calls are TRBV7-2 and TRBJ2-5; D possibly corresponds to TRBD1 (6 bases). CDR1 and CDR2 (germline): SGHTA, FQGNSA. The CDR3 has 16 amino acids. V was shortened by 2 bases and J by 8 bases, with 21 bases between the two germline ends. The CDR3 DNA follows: TGTGCCAGCAGCTTAACGCAGGGGCCCACACAAACAACCCAGTACTTC. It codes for CASSLTQGPTQTTQYF.

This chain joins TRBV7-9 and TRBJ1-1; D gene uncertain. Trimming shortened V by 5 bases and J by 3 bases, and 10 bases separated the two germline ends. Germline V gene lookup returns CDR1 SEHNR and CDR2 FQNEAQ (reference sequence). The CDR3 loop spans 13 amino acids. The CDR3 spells CASSPRRDTEAFF. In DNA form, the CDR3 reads TGTGCCAGCAGCCCGAGACGGGACACTGAAGCTTTCTTT.

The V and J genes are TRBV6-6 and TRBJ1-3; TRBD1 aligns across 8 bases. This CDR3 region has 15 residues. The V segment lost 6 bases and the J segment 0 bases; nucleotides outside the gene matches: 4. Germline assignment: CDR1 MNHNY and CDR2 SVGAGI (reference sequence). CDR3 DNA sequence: TGTGCCAGCAGCGGGACAGGAAGCTCTGGAAACACCATATATTTT. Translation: CASSGTGSSGNTIYF.

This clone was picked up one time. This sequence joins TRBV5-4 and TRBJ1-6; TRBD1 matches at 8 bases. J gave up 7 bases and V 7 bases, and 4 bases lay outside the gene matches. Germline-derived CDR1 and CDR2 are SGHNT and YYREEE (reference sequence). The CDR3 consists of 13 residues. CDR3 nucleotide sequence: TGTGCCAGCGGACAGGGCGGGAATTCACCCCTCCACTTT. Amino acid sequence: CASGQGGNSPLHF.

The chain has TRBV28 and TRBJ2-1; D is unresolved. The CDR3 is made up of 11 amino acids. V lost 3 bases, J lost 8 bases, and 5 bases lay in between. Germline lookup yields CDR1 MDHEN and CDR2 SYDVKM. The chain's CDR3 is CASSFIDEQFF. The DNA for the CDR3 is TGTGCCAGCAGTTTTATCGATGAGCAGTTCTTC.

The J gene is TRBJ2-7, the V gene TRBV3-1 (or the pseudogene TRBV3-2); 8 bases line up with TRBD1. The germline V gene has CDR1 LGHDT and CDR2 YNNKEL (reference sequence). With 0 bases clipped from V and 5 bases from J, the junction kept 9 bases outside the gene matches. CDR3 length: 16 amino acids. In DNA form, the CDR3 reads TGTGCCAGCAGCCAAGAAGATTGGACAGGGAGTGACGAGCAGTACTTC. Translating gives CASSQEDWTGSDEQYF.